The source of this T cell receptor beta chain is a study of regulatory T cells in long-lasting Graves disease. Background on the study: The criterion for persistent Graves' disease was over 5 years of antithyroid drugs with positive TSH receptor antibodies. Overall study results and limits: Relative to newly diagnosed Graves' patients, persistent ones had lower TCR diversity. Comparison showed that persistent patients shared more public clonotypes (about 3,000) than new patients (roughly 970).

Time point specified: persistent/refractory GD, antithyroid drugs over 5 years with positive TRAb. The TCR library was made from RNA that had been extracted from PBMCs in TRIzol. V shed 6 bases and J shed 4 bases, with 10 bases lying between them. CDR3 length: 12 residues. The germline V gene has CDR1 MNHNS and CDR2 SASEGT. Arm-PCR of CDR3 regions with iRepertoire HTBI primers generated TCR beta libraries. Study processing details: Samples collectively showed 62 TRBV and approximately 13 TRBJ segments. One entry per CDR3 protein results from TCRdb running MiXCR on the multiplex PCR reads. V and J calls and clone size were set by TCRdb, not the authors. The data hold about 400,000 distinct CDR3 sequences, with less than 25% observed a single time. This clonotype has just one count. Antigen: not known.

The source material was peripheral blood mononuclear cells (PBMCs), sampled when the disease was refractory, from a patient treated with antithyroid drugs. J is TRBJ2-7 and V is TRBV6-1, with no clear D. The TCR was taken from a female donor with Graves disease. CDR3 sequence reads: CASSQGRYEQYF. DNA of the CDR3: TGTGCCAGCAGCCAAGGCCGGTACGAGCAGTACTTC.